These 24 T cell receptor beta chains came from one sample sequenced in a study of cytomegalovirus exposure and HLA in healthy donors. The PCR employed 60 Vbeta primers together with 13 Jbeta primers. Sequencing used immunoSEQ multiplex PCR; TCRdb keeps in-frame clones, though not all of them. The sample shows under 250,000 clones, roughly three quarters of them seen only once. Sequenced sample: PBMCs. The origin of the receptors is a man aged 50-59 years in good health and CMV-seronegative.

The rearrangement links TRBV30 to TRBJ2-1; 7 nucleotides match TRBD1. V gave up 3 bases and J gave up 9 bases; unmatched junction bases: 5. From germline, CDR1 is GTSNPN and CDR2 SVGIG (reference sequence). The CDR3 spans 12 residues. CDR3: CAWRSQGIEQFF. The DNA for the CDR3 is TGTGCCTGGAGGTCACAGGGGATTGAGCAGTTCTTC.

The chain couples TRBV2 to TRBJ2-1; 11 positions agree with TRBD2. Losses at the gene ends were 5 bases for V and 15 bases for J; bases not matched to a gene: 6. Germline CDR1 is SNHLY and CDR2 is FYNNEI. This CDR3 has 12 amino acids. CDR3 loop: CASSFIAGGGFF. CDR3 nucleotide sequence: TGTGCCAGCAGTTTCATAGCGGGAGGGGGGTTCTTC.

V usage is TRBV6-1 and J usage is TRBJ2-1; 8 bases match TRBD2. Germline values: CDR1 MNHNS, CDR2 SASEGT. This CDR3 region has 15 residues. V gave up 5 bases and J gave up 5 bases; unmatched junction bases: 8. CDR3 amino acids: CASSRPGTSNNEQFF. The DNA for the CDR3 is TGTGCCAGCAGTAGGCCCGGGACTAGTAACAATGAGCAGTTCTTC.

This sequence joins TRBV5-1 and TRBJ2-5, with 10 positions matching TRBD1. CDR3 size: 15 residues. Trimming cost V 3 bases and J 2 bases; bases outside gene matches: 4. Germline assignment: CDR1 SGHRS and CDR2 YFSETQ. The CDR3 loop is CASSSGQGGQETQYF. For the CDR3, the DNA is TGCGCCAGCAGCTCCGGACAGGGGGGGCAAGAGACCCAGTACTTC.

The V and J genes are TRBV10-1 and TRBJ2-5, with 8 bases lining up with TRBD2. Trimming at V came to 7 bases and at J to 1 base, leaving 5 bases not matched to a gene. The CDR3 loop spans 14 amino acids. Germline loops: CDR1 WNHNN, CDR2 SYGVQD (reference sequence). The CDR3 DNA follows: TGCGCCAGCAACGAGCGGGGGCCCCAAGAGACCCAGTACTTC. This translates into CASNERGPQETQYF.

The gene calls are TRBV11-3 and TRBJ2-4, with 8 nucleotides matching TRBD1. The CDR3 is 16 amino acids. Germline V lookup: CDR1 SGHNT, CDR2 YENEEA. The J segment lost 0 bases and the V segment lost 1 base, leaving 2 bases of the junction unmatched. The DNA for the CDR3 is TGTGCCAGCAGCTTAGGCGGGACAGGAGCCAAAAACATTCAGTACTTC. This gives the protein CASSLGGTGAKNIQYF.

This rearrangement joins TRBV15 to TRBJ1-5; D unresolved. Trimming removed 1 base at V and 5 bases at J, with 12 bases between. The CDR3 spans 15 residues. From germline, CDR1 is LNHNV and CDR2 YYDKDF (reference sequence). CDR3 DNA sequence: TGTGCCACCAGCAGAGGGGTGGAGGGCCATCAGCCCCAGCATTTT. Its translation is CATSRGVEGHQPQHF.

V is TRBV5-1 and J is TRBJ2-7, with a weak D call TRBD2 (5 bases). Deletions cut 0 bases from V and 3 bases from J, with 13 bases between. Germline V CDR1 and CDR2: SGHRS, YFSETQ. This CDR3 is built from 15 residues. The CDR3 DNA reads as TGCGCCAGCAGCTTGGTTGGCGTTCGGGGCTACGAGCAGTACTTC. It specifies CASSLVGVRGYEQYF. The full variable domain, rest sourced from reference TRBV5-1 and TRBJ2-7, is KAGVTQTPRYLIKTRGQQVTLSCSPISGHRSVSWYQQTPGQGLQFLFEYFSETQRNKGNFPGRFSGRQFSNSRSEMNVSTLELGDSALYLCASSLVGVRGYEQYFGPGTRLTVT.

The rearrangement uses TRBV6-6 and TRBJ1-6; D gene ambiguous. With 7 bases removed from V and 3 bases from J, the gap between germline ends came to 10 bases. The CDR3 consists of 14 residues. The germline CDR1 and CDR2 sequences are MNHNY and SVGAGI (reference sequence). CDR3 sequence: CASTPSGYNSPLHF. Here the CDR3 DNA reads TGTGCCAGCACTCCTTCGGGCTATAATTCACCCCTCCACTTT.

The V gene is TRBV2, the J gene TRBJ1-2; D unclear. This CDR3 has 13 residues. Per the germline V gene, CDR1 is SNHLY and CDR2 is FYNNEI. The V gene lost 1 base and the J gene lost 5 bases, with 8 bases spanning the gap. CDR3 DNA: TGTGCCAGCAGTGAAGGGGCAGTTTATGGCTACACCTTC. It translates to CASSEGAVYGYTF.

The V and J genes are TRBV6-1 and TRBJ2-3, with D possibly being TRBD2 (5 bases). V lost 4 bases to trimming and J lost 1 base, with 9 bases between them. There are 14 residues in the CDR3. The germline CDR1 and CDR2 sequences are MNHNS and SASEGT. The CDR3 is CASSVSEGTDTQYF. CDR3 DNA: TGTGCCAGCAGTGTTAGCGAGGGCACAGATACGCAGTATTTT.

The chain combines TRBV11-2 with TRBJ2-1; 7 bases align to TRBD2. Unmatched junction bases numbered 16, after V lost 1 base and J lost 4 bases. This CDR3 contains 19 residues. Germline V gives CDR1 SGHAT, CDR2 FQNNGV. The chain's CDR3 is CASSLASGLVPPSYNEQFF. The CDR3 DNA sequence: TGTGCCAGCAGCTTAGCATCCGGACTAGTTCCACCTTCATACAATGAGCAGTTCTTC.

The chain couples TRBV6-6 to TRBJ2-1; D is possibly TRBD2 (6 bases). CDR3 size: 15 residues. CDR1 and CDR2 from the germline V gene are MNHNY and SVGAGI (reference sequence). V was shortened by 6 bases and J by 4 bases, with 16 bases between the two germline ends. The chain's CDR3 is CASSPPGSGYNEQFF. CDR3 sequence (DNA): TGTGCCAGCAGCCCCCCCGGGAGTGGGTACAATGAGCAGTTCTTC.

This chain uses TRBV9 with TRBJ2-5; TRBD2 might be the D (5 bases). CDR1 is SGDLS, CDR2 YYNGEE, per germline. The CDR3 has 13 amino acids. V lost 0 bases and J lost 5, with 8 bases in between. CDR3 in amino acids: CASSVGEWETQYF. The CDR3 region has the DNA TGTGCCAGCAGCGTAGGGGAGTGGGAGACCCAGTACTTC.

The chain has TRBV6-1 and TRBJ1-5, with D perhaps matching TRBD1 (6 bases). V was shortened by 7 bases and J by 1 base, with 11 bases between the two germline ends. Germline values: CDR1 MNHNS, CDR2 SASEGT. The CDR3 runs 14 residues. CDR3: CASTEGESNQPQHF. The DNA of the CDR3 is TGTGCCAGCACCGAGGGGGAAAGCAATCAGCCCCAGCATTTT.

The gene calls are TRBV10-3 and TRBJ1-4; D is uncertain. This CDR3 is built from 15 residues. The V end was cut by 3 bases, the J end by 3 bases, with 11 bases between. Germline CDR1 ENHRY, CDR2 SYGVKD. The CDR3 DNA sequence: TGTGCCATCAGTGAAGTTGGGCCACCTAATGAAAAACTGTTTTTT. Amino acid sequence: CAISEVGPPNEKLFF.

The chain uses TRBV5-1 and TRBJ1-5; D remains ambiguous. Germline V lookup: CDR1 SGHRS, CDR2 YFSETQ. The CDR3 is 18 amino acids. The V and J ends lost 0 bases and 5 bases respectively, with 21 bases between them. CDR3 nucleotide sequence: TGCGCCAGCAGCTTGGACCCATCGATCGTATACACCGATCAGCCCCAGCATTTT. Its translation: CASSLDPSIVYTDQPQHF.

V and J are TRBV2 and TRBJ2-7; 7 bases agree with TRBD2. The trim removed 6 bases at V and 6 bases at J, leaving 11 bases unmatched. This CDR3 has 14 residues. CDR1 SNHLY and CDR2 FYNNEI come from the germline V gene. This chain's CDR3 is CASSETRSGGEQYF. For the CDR3, the DNA is TGTGCCAGCAGCGAGACGAGGTCGGGGGGCGAGCAGTACTTC.

This sequence joins TRBV12-5 and TRBJ1-5; D is undetermined. The V end lost 0 bases, the J end lost 5 bases, and 8 bases lay between the germline ends. The CDR3 loop spans 14 amino acids. Germline V CDR1 and CDR2: LGHNT, FRNRAP. CDR3 in amino acids: CASGLVTSDQPQHF. The CDR3 region has the DNA TGTGCTAGTGGTTTGGTAACAAGTGATCAGCCCCAGCATTTT.

This rearrangement joins TRBV27 to TRBJ1-3, with TRBD1 as a possible D gene (5 bases). The CDR3 has 14 residues. The V and J ends lost 4 bases and 0 bases respectively, with 7 bases between them. Per the germline V gene, CDR1 is MNHEY and CDR2 is SMNVEV (reference sequence). The CDR3 is CASSSTVSGNTIYF. CDR3 sequence (DNA): TGTGCCAGCAGTTCGACAGTCTCTGGAAACACCATATATTTT.

This chain links TRBV4-2 with TRBJ2-1; the match to TRBD2 covers 10 bases. This CDR3 region has 15 residues. The germline gives CDR1 LGHNA, CDR2 YNFKEQ. Trimming took 0 bases from V and 5 from J; bases not matched to a gene: 1. The chain's CDR3 is CASSQELAGNNEQFF. In DNA form, the CDR3 reads TGTGCCAGCAGCCAAGAACTAGCGGGAAACAATGAGCAGTTCTTC.

The V and J genes are TRBV7-9 and TRBJ2-2; a possible D gene is TRBD2 (5 bases). Trimming shortened V by 7 bases and J by 5 bases, and 14 bases separated the two germline ends. Germline CDR1 is SEHNR and CDR2 is FQNEAQ (reference sequence). This CDR3 has 14 residues. CDR3 in DNA: TGTGCCAGCACCAAGGACCGCGGGACCGGGGAGCTGTTTTTT. It encodes CASTKDRGTGELFF.

The chain combines TRBV5-1 with TRBJ2-7; weak D call: TRBD1 (5 bases). The germline gives CDR1 SGHRS, CDR2 YFSETQ. V was cut by 0 bases and J by 3 bases, with 10 bases left in between. The CDR3 sequence is 14 residues long. CDR3 DNA sequence: TGCGCCAGCAGCTTGGGCCTCAGGGTCTACGAGCAGTACTTC. Its translation: CASSLGLRVYEQYF. Looking up the rest from reference TRBV5-1 and TRBJ2-7 gives the full variable domain: KAGVTQTPRYLIKTRGQQVTLSCSPISGHRSVSWYQQTPGQGLQFLFEYFSETQRNKGNFPGRFSGRQFSNSRSEMNVSTLELGDSALYLCASSLGLRVYEQYFGPGTRLTVT.

The rearrangement uses TRBV28 and TRBJ2-7; TRBD2 matches at 9 bases. The V gene end was trimmed by 5 bases and the J gene end by 3 bases; junction bases not matched to a gene: 8. The CDR3 has 15 amino acids. Germline values: CDR1 MDHEN, CDR2 SYDVKM. CDR3 DNA: TGTGCCAGCAGTCGGCGGGAGGGCCTAAACTACGAGCAGTACTTC. This gives the protein CASSRREGLNYEQYF.